Sequencing of this TCR beta chain was carried out in a study of CD8+ T cells in alopecia areata (dated by TCRdb to 2017 to 2018). General notes on the study: The treated patients, all with moderate-to-severe alopecia areata, were enrolled in an open-label pilot trial of oral tofacitinib given at 5 to 10 mg twice daily. Patients stayed on tofacitinib for 6 to 18 months and then had 6 months of follow-up off drug so that delayed response and recurrence could be assessed. The study used high-throughput TCRbeta sequencing to examine T cell clonal expansion in alopecia areata, in both the C3H/HeJ mouse model and human patients. In humans, TCRbeta sequencing was performed on scalp tissue and on sorted CD4+ and CD8+ peripheral blood T cells from healthy controls and from patients with patchy or totalis/universalis alopecia areata. Biopsies were taken from tofacitinib-treated patients at baseline and again at 4 and 24 weeks into treatment, and several of those patients also had a later scalp biopsy. Clonality in the scalp was compared among normal scalp (n=4), patchy alopecia areata scalp (n=8), and alopecia totalis/universalis scalp (n=8). RNA was extracted with the PAXgene miRNA kit for fixed scalp, the miRNeasy kit for PBMCs, and the RNeasy kit for mouse skin. Amplification of TCRbeta CDR3 regions was done by immunoSEQ multiplex PCR using 35 Vbeta forward primers and 13 Jbeta reverse primers. Here is what the overall study found, with its caveats: Lesional scalp, especially in alopecia totalis/universalis, showed higher clonality and more expanded CD8+ clones than normal scalp, suggesting antigenic drive. Compared with mice, TCR sequences shared between patients were less clear, possibly partly because of HLA diversity across the patient population. Scalp TCR repertoire analysis is complicated because resident alphabeta T cells in normal human skin are also sequenced, whereas mouse skin is dominated by gammadelta T cells.

The CDR3 numbers 14 residues from cysteine through phenylalanine. Solely the CDR3 DNA is kept, with 42 bases framed from the first base. V is clipped by 5 bases and J by 0 bases, and the sequence between their germline boundaries is 11 bases long. Taken from the germline V gene (reference sequence), the CDR1 and CDR2 loops are GTSNPN and SVGIG. A word on this clone: It lacks a known antigen. No much larger clone exists at a distance of one base, and base qualities are not known.

This sample's time point label indicates: baseline before oral tofacitinib. From alopecia areata patients, peripheral blood was collected along with lesional scalp punch biopsies. After PBMCs were isolated by density centrifugation and stained for CD3, CD4 and CD8, a FACSAria was used to sort CD4+ and CD8+ T cells. Library prep was done by the immunoSEQ multiplex PCR assay. RNA was extracted from all samples and reverse transcribed into cDNA as template for TCR sequencing. SuperScript III was used for first-strand cDNA synthesis, primed with a 2:1 mix of oligo-dT and random hexamers. Amplification bias was assessed with a synthetic immune receptor repertoire, and residual bias was removed computationally. In the source study's methods: Raw reads were preprocessed for error removal, and CDR3 was defined according to IMGT conventions as running from the conserved cysteine to phenylalanine. Clonality was computed by normalizing Shannon entropy by log2 of the number of productive unique TCRs and subtracting the result from 1. Whether each scalp clone was CD4 or CD8 was inferred by checking scalp TCRbeta sequences against the CD4 and CD8 repertoires from sorted blood. This is the immuneACCESS table as TCRdb keeps it, with only in-frame sequences that have V and J called. A part of the clones is gone; compared with another copy, unresolved V genes explain less than half, and the rest is unexplained. The DNA gave D and trimming, while V, J and clone size come from that table. The sample includes over 120,000 clones, with roughly 50% observed a single time. Around 6.6% of the sample belongs to the ten largest clones.

This material consisted of CD4+ T cells sorted from blood, taken at week 0. The sequence is built from TRBV30 and TRBJ1-5, with the D gene call left open. The clonotype comes from a human donor with alopecia areata. The CDR3 protein: CAWERKDSNQPQHF. The nucleotide sequence is TGTGCCTGGGAGAGAAAGGATAGCAATCAGCCCCAGCATTTT.